This T cell receptor (beta chain) was profiled in a study of T cells after yellow fever vaccination. Study-wide context: Fractions of low cell number were prepared using SMART-Seq v4 Ultra Low Input. Study results and caveats: The booster saw the reappearance of most primary-vaccination clones (roughly 96% CD4, less than 90% CD8).

This CDR3 has 17 amino acids. Conversion of TCR transcripts into cDNA relied on 5'RACE template switching, which added a universal primer site and UMIs. Via MiXCR, TCRdb re-called the 5' RACE reads, giving one row per CDR3 protein. The sample includes under 700,000 distinct CDR3 sequences, around 17% of them seen just once. Turning to this clonotype: The antigen is unknown.

This TCR came from a man aged 18 to 30 who received the YFV17D yellow fever vaccine. The genes are TRBV21-1 and TRBJ2-1; the table names TRBD1, a call not compared with the DNA. TRBV21-1 is assigned pseudogene status. The sample here was PBMCs, taken 5 to 6 days after the first yellow fever vaccination. This CDR3 reads CASSKAHKGGDQNEQFF. CDR3 DNA: TGTGCCAGCAGCAAAGCCCATAAGGGGGGGGATCAGAATGAGCAGTTCTTC.